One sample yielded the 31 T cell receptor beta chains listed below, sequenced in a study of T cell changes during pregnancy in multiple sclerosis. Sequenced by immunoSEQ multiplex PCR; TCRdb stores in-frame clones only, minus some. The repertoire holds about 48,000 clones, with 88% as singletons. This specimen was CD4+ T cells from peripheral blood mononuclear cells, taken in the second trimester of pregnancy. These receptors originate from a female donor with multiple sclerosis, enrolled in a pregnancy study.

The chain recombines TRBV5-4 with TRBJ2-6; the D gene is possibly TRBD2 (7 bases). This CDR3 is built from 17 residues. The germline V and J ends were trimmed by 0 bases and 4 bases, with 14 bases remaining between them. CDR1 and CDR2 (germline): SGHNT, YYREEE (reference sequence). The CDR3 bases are TGTGCCAGCAGCTTGGGGGGGCGGGGGTCGGGGGCCAACGTCCTGACTTTC. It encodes CASSLGGRGSGANVLTF.

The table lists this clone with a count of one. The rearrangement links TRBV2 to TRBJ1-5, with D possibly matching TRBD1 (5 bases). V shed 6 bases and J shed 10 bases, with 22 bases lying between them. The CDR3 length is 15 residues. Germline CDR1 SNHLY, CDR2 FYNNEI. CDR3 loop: CASSAGRSPGQPQHF. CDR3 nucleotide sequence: TGTGCCAGCAGCGCCGGGAGATCGCCGGGGCAACCCCAGCATTTT.

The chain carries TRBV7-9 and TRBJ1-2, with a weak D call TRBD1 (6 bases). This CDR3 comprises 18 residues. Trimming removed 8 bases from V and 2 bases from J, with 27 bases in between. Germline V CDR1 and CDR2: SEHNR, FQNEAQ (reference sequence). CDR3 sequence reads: CASHTPAGTSIKNYGYTF. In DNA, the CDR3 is TGTGCCAGCCATACCCCAGCCGGGACATCTATTAAGAACTATGGCTACACCTTC.

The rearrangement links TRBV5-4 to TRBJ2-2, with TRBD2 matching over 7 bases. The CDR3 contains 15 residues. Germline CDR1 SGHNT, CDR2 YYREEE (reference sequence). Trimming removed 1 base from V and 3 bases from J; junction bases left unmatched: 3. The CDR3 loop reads CASSLPGRDTGELFF. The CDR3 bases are TGTGCCAGCAGCTTGCCGGGGAGGGACACCGGGGAGCTGTTTTTT.

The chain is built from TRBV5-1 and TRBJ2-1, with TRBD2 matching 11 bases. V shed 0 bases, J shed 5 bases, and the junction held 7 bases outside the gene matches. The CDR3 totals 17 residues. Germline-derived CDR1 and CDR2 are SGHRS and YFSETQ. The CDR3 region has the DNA TGCGCCAGCAGCTTGGAGCAGATAGCGGGAGGGCACAATGAGCAGTTCTTC. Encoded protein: CASSLEQIAGGHNEQFF.

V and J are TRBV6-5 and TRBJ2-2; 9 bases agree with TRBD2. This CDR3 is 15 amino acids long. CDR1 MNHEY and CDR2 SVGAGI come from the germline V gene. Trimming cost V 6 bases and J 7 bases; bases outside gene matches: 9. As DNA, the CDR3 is TGTGCCAGCAGGGTGGGCGGGAGGGCCAACGGGGAGCTGTTTTTT. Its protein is CASRVGGRANGELFF.

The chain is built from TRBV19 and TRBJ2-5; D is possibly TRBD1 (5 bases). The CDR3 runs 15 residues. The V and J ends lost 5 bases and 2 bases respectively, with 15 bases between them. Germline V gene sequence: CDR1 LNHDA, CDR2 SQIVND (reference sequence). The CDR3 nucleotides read TGTGCCAGTAGTGTTGTAGGGGCCTTTCAAGAGACCCAGTACTTC. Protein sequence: CASSVVGAFQETQYF.

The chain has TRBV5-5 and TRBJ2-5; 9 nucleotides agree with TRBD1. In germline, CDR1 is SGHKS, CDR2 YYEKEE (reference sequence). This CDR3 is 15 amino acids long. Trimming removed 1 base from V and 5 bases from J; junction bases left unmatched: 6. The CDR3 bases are TGTGCCAGCAGCTTGTGGGACAGGGTTGGGGAGACCCAGTACTTC. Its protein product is CASSLWDRVGETQYF.

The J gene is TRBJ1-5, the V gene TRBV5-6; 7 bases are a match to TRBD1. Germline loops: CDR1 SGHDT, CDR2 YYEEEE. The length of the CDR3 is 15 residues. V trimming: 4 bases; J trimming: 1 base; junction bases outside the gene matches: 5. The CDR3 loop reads CASSTRGTSNQPQHF. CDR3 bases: TGTGCCAGCAGCACCAGGGGGACGAGCAATCAGCCCCAGCATTTT.

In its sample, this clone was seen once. The CDR3 DNA sequence: TGTGCCAGCAAGTCTGGCGGGACAGGGGCCTACGAGCAGTACTTC. Residues: CASKSGGTGAYEQYF. The chain joins TRBV27 to TRBJ2-7; 10 nucleotides align to TRBD1. J lost 2 bases, V lost 7 bases, and 8 bases had no gene match. Germline-derived CDR1 and CDR2 are MNHEY and SMNVEV (reference sequence). The CDR3 is 15 amino acids.

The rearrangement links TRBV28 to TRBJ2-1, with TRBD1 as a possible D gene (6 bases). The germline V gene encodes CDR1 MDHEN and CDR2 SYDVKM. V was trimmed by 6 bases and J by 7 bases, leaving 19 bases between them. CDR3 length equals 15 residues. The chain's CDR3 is CASRTGQGMVNEQFF. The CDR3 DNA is TGTGCCAGCAGAACGGGTCAGGGGATGGTTAATGAGCAGTTCTTC.

The CDR3 nucleotides are TGTGCCAGTAGTATAAGGAGGAGTAGCGGGAGAGTCGAGTCCGGGGAGCTGTTTTTT. As protein: CASSIRRSSGRVESGELFF. The rearrangement links TRBV19 to TRBJ2-2; TRBD2 matches at 9 bases. Unmatched junction bases numbered 16, after V lost 2 bases and J lost 6 bases. The CDR3 runs 19 residues. CDR1 is LNHDA, CDR2 SQIVND, per germline (reference sequence).

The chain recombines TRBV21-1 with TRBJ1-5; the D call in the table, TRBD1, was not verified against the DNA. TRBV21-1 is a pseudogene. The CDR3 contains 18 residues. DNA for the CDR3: TGTGCCAGCAGCAAACTCCGCCGGCAGGGATATAGCAATCAGCCCCAGCATTTT. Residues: CASSKLRRQGYSNQPQHF.

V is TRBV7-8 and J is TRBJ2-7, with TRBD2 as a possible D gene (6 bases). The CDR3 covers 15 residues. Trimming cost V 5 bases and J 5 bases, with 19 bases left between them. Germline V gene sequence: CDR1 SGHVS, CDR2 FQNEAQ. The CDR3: CASSLELAGHHEQYF. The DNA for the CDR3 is TGTGCCAGCAGCCTTGAACTAGCTGGGCATCACGAGCAGTACTTC.

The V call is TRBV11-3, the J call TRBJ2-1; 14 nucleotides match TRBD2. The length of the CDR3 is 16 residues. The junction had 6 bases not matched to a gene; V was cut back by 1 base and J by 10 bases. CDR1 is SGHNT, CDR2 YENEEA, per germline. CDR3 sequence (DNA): TGTGCCAGCAGCTTAGGCGGGGGACTAGCGGGAGACGAGCAGTTCTTC. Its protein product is CASSLGGGLAGDEQFF.

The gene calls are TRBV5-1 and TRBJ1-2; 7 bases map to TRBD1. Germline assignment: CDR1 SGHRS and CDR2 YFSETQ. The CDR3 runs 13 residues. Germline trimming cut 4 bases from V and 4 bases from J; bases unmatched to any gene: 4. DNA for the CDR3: TGCGCCAGCAGCACGGGACAGCTCTATGGCTACACCTTC. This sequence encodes CASSTGQLYGYTF.

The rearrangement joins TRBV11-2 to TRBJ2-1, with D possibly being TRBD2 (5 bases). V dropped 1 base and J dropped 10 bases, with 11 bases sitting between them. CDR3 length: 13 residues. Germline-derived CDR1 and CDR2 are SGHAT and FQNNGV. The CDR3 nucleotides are TGTGCCAGCAGCTTAGTTAGCGCTGGGGAGCAGTTCTTC. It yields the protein CASSLVSAGEQFF.

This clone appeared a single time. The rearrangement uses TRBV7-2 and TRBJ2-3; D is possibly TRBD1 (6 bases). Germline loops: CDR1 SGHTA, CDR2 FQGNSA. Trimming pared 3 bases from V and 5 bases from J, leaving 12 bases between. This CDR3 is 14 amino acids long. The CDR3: CASSFLQGVDTQYF. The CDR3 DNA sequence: TGTGCCAGCAGCTTCTTACAGGGTGTAGATACGCAGTATTTT.

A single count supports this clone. The DNA of the CDR3 is TGTGCCAGCAGCTCTCGACTAGCGGGAGAGGGGCAGTTCTTC. It is translated as CASSSRLAGEGQFF. The chain is built from TRBV7-2 and TRBJ2-1; 12 bases are a match to TRBD2. CDR3 size: 14 residues. CDR1 is SGHTA, CDR2 FQGNSA, per germline. Unmatched junction bases numbered 7, after V lost 4 bases and J lost 12 bases. The variable domain in full, with the rest retrieved from reference TRBV7-2 and TRBJ2-1, is GAGVSQSPSNKVTEKGKDVELRCDPISGHTALYWYRQSLGQGLEFLIYFQGNSAPDKSGLPSDRFSAERTGGSVSTLTIQRTQQEDSAVYLCASSSRLAGEGQFFGPGTRLTVL.

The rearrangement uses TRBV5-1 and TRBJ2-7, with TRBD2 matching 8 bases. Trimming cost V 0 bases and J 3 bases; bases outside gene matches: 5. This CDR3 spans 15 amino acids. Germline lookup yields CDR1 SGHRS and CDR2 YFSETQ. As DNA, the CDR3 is TGCGCCAGCAGCTTGGCCGGGGGGGCTATCTACGAGCAGTACTTC. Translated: CASSLAGGAIYEQYF.

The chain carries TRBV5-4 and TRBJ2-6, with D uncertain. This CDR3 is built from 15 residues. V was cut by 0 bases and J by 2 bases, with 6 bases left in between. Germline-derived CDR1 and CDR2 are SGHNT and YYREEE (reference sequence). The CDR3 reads CASSLDATGANVLTF. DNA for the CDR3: TGTGCCAGCAGCTTGGACGCGACTGGGGCCAACGTCCTGACTTTC.

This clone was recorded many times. CDR3 DNA sequence: TGTGCCAGCAGTACCGGGACTAGCGGCCACAATGAGCAGTTCTTC. This gives the protein CASSTGTSGHNEQFF. This chain connects TRBV6-4 to TRBJ2-1, with 11 bases matching TRBD2. CDR1 is MRHNA and CDR2 is SNTAGT in the germline V gene. The CDR3 runs 15 residues. The V segment lost 5 bases and the J segment 5 bases; nucleotides outside the gene matches: 5.

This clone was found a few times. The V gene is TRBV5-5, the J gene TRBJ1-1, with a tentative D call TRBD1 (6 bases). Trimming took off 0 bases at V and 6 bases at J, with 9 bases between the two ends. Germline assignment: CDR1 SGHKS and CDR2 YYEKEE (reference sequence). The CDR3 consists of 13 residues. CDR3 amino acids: CASSLDRVAEAFF. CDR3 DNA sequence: TGTGCCAGCAGCTTGGACAGGGTAGCTGAAGCTTTCTTT. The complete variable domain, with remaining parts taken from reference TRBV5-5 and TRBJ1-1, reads DAGVTQSPTHLIKTRGQQVTLRCSPISGHKSVSWYQQVLGQGPQFIFQYYEKEERGRGNFPDRFSARQFPNYSSELNVNALLLGDSALYLCASSLDRVAEAFFGQGTRLTVV.

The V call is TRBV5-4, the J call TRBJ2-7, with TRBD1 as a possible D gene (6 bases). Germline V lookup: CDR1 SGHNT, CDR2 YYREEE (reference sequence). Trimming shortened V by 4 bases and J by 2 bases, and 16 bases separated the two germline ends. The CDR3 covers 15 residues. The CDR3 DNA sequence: TGTGCCAGCAGCGCGGACCTGGGGGCTACCTACGAGCAGTACTTC. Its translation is CASSADLGATYEQYF. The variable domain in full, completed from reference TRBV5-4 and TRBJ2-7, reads ETGVTQSPTHLIKTRGQQVTLRCSSQSGHNTVSWYQQALGQGPQFIFQYYREEENGRGNFPPRFSGLQFPNYSSELNVNALELDDSALYLCASSADLGATYEQYFGPGTRLTVT.

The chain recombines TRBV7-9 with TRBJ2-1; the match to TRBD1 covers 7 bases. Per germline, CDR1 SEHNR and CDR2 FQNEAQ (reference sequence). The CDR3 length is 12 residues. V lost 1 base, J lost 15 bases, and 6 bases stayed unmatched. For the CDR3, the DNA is TGTGCCAGCAGCTTAGGACAGGGAAACACGTTCTTC. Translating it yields CASSLGQGNTFF.

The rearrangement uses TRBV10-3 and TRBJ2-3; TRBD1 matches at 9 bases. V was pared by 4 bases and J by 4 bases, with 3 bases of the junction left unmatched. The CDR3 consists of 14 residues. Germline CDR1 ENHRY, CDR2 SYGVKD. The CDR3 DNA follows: TGTGCCATCAGTGTTACAGGGGGCGCAGATACGCAGTATTTT. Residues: CAISVTGGADTQYF.

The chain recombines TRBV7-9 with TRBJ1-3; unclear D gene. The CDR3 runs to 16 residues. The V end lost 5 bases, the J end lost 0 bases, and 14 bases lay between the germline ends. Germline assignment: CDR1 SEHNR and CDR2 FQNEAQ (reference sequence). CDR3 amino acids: CASSPPGRVSGNTIYF. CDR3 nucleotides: TGTGCCAGCAGCCCCCCCGGGCGGGTCTCTGGAAACACCATATATTTT.

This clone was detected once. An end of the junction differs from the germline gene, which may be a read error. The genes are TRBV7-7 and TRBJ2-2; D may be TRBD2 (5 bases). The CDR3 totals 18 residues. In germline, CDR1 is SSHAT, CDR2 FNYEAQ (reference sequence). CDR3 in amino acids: CASSPNILSASPTGELFF. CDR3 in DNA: TGTGCTAGCAGCCCAAACATTCTTAGCGCCAGTCCCACCGGGGAGCTGTTTTTT.

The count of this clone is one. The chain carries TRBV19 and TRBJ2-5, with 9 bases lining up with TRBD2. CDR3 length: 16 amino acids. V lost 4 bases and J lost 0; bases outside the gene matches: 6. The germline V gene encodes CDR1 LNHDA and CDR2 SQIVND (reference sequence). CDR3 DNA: TGTGCCAGTAGTAGAGTAGCGGGAGTTAACCAAGAGACCCAGTACTTC. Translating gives CASSRVAGVNQETQYF.

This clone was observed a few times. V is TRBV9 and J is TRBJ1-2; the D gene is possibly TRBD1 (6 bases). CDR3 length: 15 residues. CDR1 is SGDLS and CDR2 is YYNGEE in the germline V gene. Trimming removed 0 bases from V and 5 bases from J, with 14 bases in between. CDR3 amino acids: CASSVGDTSPYGYTF. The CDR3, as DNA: TGTGCCAGCAGCGTAGGGGACACAAGTCCTTATGGCTACACCTTC.

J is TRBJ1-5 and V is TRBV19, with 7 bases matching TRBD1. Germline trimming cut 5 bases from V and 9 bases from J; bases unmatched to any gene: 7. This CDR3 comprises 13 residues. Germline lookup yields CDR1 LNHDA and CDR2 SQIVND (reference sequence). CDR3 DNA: TGTGCCAGTAGTGCGACAGGGCAGTGGCCCCAGCATTTT. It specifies CASSATGQWPQHF.